The source of this TCR beta chain is a study of cytomegalovirus exposure and HLA in healthy donors. Points from the study as a whole: Cytomegalovirus association was assigned to more than 150 TCR beta chains. Subsequent analysis showed first-cohort TCR clusters tending to co-occur in approximately 120 validation repertoires.

This clone was seen ten or more times. The antigen remains unidentified. The table came from immunoSEQ multiplex PCR; TCRdb's copy has only in-frame clones and leaves some out. The repertoire includes roughly 130,000 clones, 80% to 90% of them detected once, and roughly 6.7% sits in the top ten. V dropped 4 bases and J dropped 1; count of bases not matched to a gene: 3. The CDR3 totals 14 residues. CDR1 and CDR2 from the germline V gene are SGHAT and FQNNGV. This clonotype was obtained from a woman in her 30s in good health and CMV-seropositive. Sequenced sample: PBMCs. This chain uses TRBV11-2 with TRBJ1-1, with TRBD1 matching 7 bases. CDR3 protein: CASSSYRGNTEAFF. DNA for the CDR3: TGTGCCAGCAGCTCCTACAGGGGGAACACTGAAGCTTTCTTT.